This T cell receptor beta chain was observed in a study of blood T cell repertoires in COVID-19. Study at large: COVID-19 samples, acute and convalescent, were from the United States, Italy and Spain. PBMCs, B-cell-depleted T cells, or T cells provided the cDNA or gDNA that made up the material.

This CDR3 region has 16 residues. Germline CDR1 reads MDHEN; CDR2 reads SYDVKM. V was pared by 6 bases and J by 5 bases, with 13 bases of the junction left unmatched. As handled by the study authors: From reference gene primer amplification, estimates of nucleated cell counts were derived. Assay: immunoSEQ multiplex PCR; the TCRdb copy retains only in-frame clones and omits some. That table gives V, J and clone size, and the DNA gave D and trimming. The table records about 43,000 clones, 75% to 90% of them present only once. This clone is a singleton in its sample. The chain couples TRBV28 to TRBJ2-5, with 9 bases matching TRBD2. The sample taken for sequencing was peripheral blood. This clonotype was sampled from a man aged 60-69 years with active COVID-19. As DNA, the CDR3 is TGTGCCAGCAGAGGGGGGGTAGCGGGAGTAGGTGAGACCCAGTACTTC. It codes for CASRGGVAGVGETQYF. Using reference TRBV28 and TRBJ2-5 for the parts outside the CDR3, the full variable domain is DVKVTQSSRYLVKRTGEKVFLECVQDMDHENMFWYRQDPGLGLRLIYFSYDVKMKEKGDIPEGYSVSREKKERFSLILESASTNQTSMYLCASRGGVAGVGETQYFGPGTRLLVL.